The 7 T cell receptor beta chains below all came from one sample that was sequenced in a study of T cells after yellow fever vaccination. TCRdb redid the calling of the 5' RACE reads with MiXCR, one entry per CDR3 protein. The sample lists around 300,000 distinct CDR3 sequences, 4.1% occurring once. The sample consisted of PBMCs, taken 5 days after the yellow fever booster vaccination. The receptor source for this set is a man between 18 and 29 years old who received the YFV17D yellow fever vaccine.

The chain recombines TRBV7-9 with TRBJ2-3, with 9 bases identical to TRBD2. Trimming at V came to 5 bases and at J to 3 bases, leaving 9 bases not matched to a gene. The CDR3 runs 16 residues. CDR1 is SEHNR, CDR2 FQNEAQ, per germline (reference sequence). The CDR3 reads CASSRSGTSRTDTQYF. CDR3 in DNA: TGTGCCAGCAGCCGTTCCGGGACTAGCCGAACAGATACGCAGTATTTT.

This clonotype was seen many times. This chain joins TRBV19 and TRBJ2-2, with TRBD2 matching 7 bases. In germline, CDR1 is LNHDA, CDR2 SQIVND (reference sequence). Losses at the gene ends were 7 bases for V and 4 bases for J; bases not matched to a gene: 9. This CDR3 region has 15 residues. CDR3 amino acids: CASTQSGAPTGELFF. The CDR3 DNA follows: TGTGCCAGTACCCAAAGCGGGGCCCCCACCGGGGAGCTGTTTTTT. The complete variable domain, with remaining parts taken from reference TRBV19 and TRBJ2-2, reads DGGITQSPKYLFRKEGQNVTLSCEQNLNHDAMYWYRQDPGQGLRLIYYSQIVNDFQKGDIAEGYSVSREKKESFPLTVTSAQKNPTAFYLCASTQSGAPTGELFFGEGSRLTVL.

The rearrangement uses TRBV7-6 and TRBJ2-7; 9 nucleotides agree with TRBD1. J gave up 5 bases and V 0 bases, and 5 bases lay outside the gene matches. The V gene's germline CDR1 is SGHVS and CDR2 FNYEAQ. This CDR3 has 15 amino acids. The CDR3 nucleotides are TGTGCCAGCAGCTTAGCCCGGGACAGGGTCAACGAGCAGTACTTC. It codes for CASSLARDRVNEQYF. Complete variable domain (other parts from reference TRBV7-6 and TRBJ2-7): GAGVSQSPRYKVTKRGQDVALRCDPISGHVSLYWYRQALGQGPEFLTYFNYEAQQDKSGLPNDRFSAERPEGSISTLTIQRTEQRDSAMYRCASSLARDRVNEQYFGPGTRLTVT.

This clonotype was recorded a few times. The chain couples TRBV6-1 to TRBJ1-4; 10 positions agree with TRBD1. The CDR3 consists of 17 residues. The V gene's germline CDR1 is MNHNS and CDR2 SASEGT. V was pared by 2 bases and J by 8 bases, with 11 bases of the junction left unmatched. The CDR3, as DNA: TGTGCCAGCAGTGAAACACAGAGGACAGGGGGTTACGAAAAACTGTTTTTT. It specifies CASSETQRTGGYEKLFF.

In this sample, this clonotype turned up many times. This sequence joins TRBV11-2 and TRBJ2-1; TRBD1 matches at 9 bases. The CDR3 is 14 amino acids. The junction had 6 bases not matched to a gene; V was cut back by 3 bases and J by 9 bases. The germline gives CDR1 SGHAT, CDR2 FQNNGV. CDR3 sequence: CASSFRDRVTEQFF. As DNA, the CDR3 is TGTGCCAGCAGCTTCCGGGACAGGGTGACTGAGCAGTTCTTC.

The CDR3 region is CASSKGQDYEKLFF. In DNA form, the CDR3 reads TGTGCCAGCAGCAAGGGACAGGACTATGAAAAACTGTTTTTT. This chain connects TRBV7-9 to TRBJ1-4; 8 nucleotides align to TRBD1. Germline CDR1 SEHNR, CDR2 FQNEAQ (reference sequence). This CDR3 contains 14 residues. The junction had 5 bases not matched to a gene; V was cut back by 5 bases and J by 6 bases.

The sample holds many counts of this clonotype. The chain couples TRBV9 to TRBJ2-1; 7 bases agree with TRBD1. V lost 3 bases to trimming and J lost 8 bases; unmatched junction nucleotides: 2. The CDR3 is 12 residues long. CDR1 is SGDLS, CDR2 YYNGEE, per germline. In nucleotides, the CDR3 is TGTGCCAGCAGCGGACAGGGATATGAGCAGTTCTTC. It codes for CASSGQGYEQFF. The full variable domain, completed using reference TRBV9 and TRBJ2-1, is DSGVTQTPKHLITATGQRVTLRCSPRSGDLSVYWYQQSLDQGLQFLIQYYNGEERAKGNILERFSAQQFPDLHSELNLSSLELGDSALYFCASSGQGYEQFFGPGTRLTVL.